What follows are 31 T cell receptor beta chains derived from one specimen sequenced in a study of cytomegalovirus exposure and HLA in healthy donors. Clones were sequenced by immunoSEQ multiplex PCR, and TCRdb holds only the in-frame ones, with some missing. The sample lists about 150,000 clones, roughly 84% seen once, with approximately 2% in the top ten. Source material: PBMCs. Receptors were obtained from a human donor in good health.

J is TRBJ2-1 and V is TRBV18, with TRBD1 identical over 7 bases. The CDR3 has 13 amino acids. The germline CDR1 and CDR2 sequences are KGHSH and LQKENI. Germline trimming cut 2 bases from V and 6 bases from J; bases unmatched to any gene: 1. CDR3 sequence (DNA): TGTGCCAGCTCACCAGGACAGGTCAATGAGCAGTTCTTC. This codes for CASSPGQVNEQFF.

The chain is built from TRBV19 and TRBJ1-6; possibly TRBD1 for D (5 bases). The V end lost 5 bases, the J end lost 10 bases, and 21 bases lay between the germline ends. The CDR3 contains 16 residues. Germline assignment: CDR1 LNHDA and CDR2 SQIVND (reference sequence). The CDR3 bases are TGTGCCAGTAGTCCTCCTGGAGGGGAACGGAGATCACCCCTCCACTTT. Its translation: CASSPPGGERRSPLHF.

CDR3 residues: CASRIAGDSTDTQYF. CDR3 DNA sequence: TGTGCCAGCAGAATAGCGGGAGATAGCACAGATACGCAGTATTTT. The gene calls are TRBV6-1 and TRBJ2-3; the match to TRBD2 covers 9 bases. Unmatched junction bases numbered 4, after V lost 6 bases and J lost 0 bases. Per the germline V gene, CDR1 is MNHNS and CDR2 is SASEGT. The CDR3 has 15 residues.

The J gene is TRBJ2-1, the V gene TRBV2; TRBD2 matches at 8 bases. CDR3 length: 15 amino acids. CDR1 is SNHLY and CDR2 is FYNNEI in the germline V gene. With V trimmed by 7 bases and J by 0 bases, 5 bases remained unmatched. For the CDR3, the DNA is TGTGCCAGCACCCAAAGCGGGAGCTCCTACAATGAGCAGTTCTTC. It is translated as CASTQSGSSYNEQFF.

V usage is TRBV5-1 and J usage is TRBJ2-1; tentatively, D is TRBD2 (6 bases). From germline, CDR1 is SGHRS and CDR2 YFSETQ. CDR3 size: 15 residues. The V gene lost 0 bases and the J gene lost 7 bases, with 14 bases spanning the gap. The DNA for the CDR3 is TGCGCCAGCAGCTTGGAGGAGGGGTCTCGGAATGAGCAGTTCTTC. Protein: CASSLEEGSRNEQFF.

Note on this clone: The same CDR3 is also encoded by other DNA sequences in this sample. The J gene is TRBJ2-7, the V gene TRBV28; D not resolved. V was pared by 1 base and J by 1 base, with 5 bases between. This CDR3 has 13 amino acids. Germline CDR1 MDHEN, CDR2 SYDVKM. Here the CDR3 DNA reads TGTGCCAGCAGTTTATACGGTTCCTACGAGCAGTACTTC. Amino acid sequence: CASSLYGSYEQYF.

The CDR3 DNA is TGTGCCAGCAGCTTGGGGACAGGACCCAATGAAGCTTTCTTT. Residues: CASSLGTGPNEAFF. The J gene is TRBJ1-1, the V gene TRBV5-6; 7 bases agree with TRBD1. This CDR3 is built from 14 residues. The V gene's germline CDR1 is SGHDT and CDR2 YYEEEE. V dropped 0 bases and J dropped 7; count of bases not matched to a gene: 6.

This clone was seen more than once but under ten times. V usage is TRBV11-2 and J usage is TRBJ2-1; 10 bases map to TRBD2. V dropped 2 bases and J dropped 8; count of bases not matched to a gene: 6. Per the germline V gene, CDR1 is SGHAT and CDR2 is FQNNGV. This CDR3 contains 15 residues. CDR3 amino acids: CASSLLAGVLHEQFF. The DNA of the CDR3 is TGTGCCAGCAGCTTACTAGCGGGAGTCTTGCATGAGCAGTTCTTC.

The chain employs TRBV11-2 and TRBJ2-7; possibly TRBD2 for D (6 bases). The V end lost 5 bases, the J end lost 7 bases, and 21 bases lay between the germline ends. The germline gives CDR1 SGHAT, CDR2 FQNNGV. The CDR3 spans 15 residues. CDR3 region: CASSGIRTPGREQYF. CDR3 in DNA: TGTGCCAGCAGCGGTATTAGGACTCCTGGGAGGGAGCAGTACTTC.

This chain joins TRBV9 and TRBJ1-3; tentative D call: TRBD1 (5 bases). CDR3 length: 14 amino acids. Looked up from germline, CDR1 is SGDLS and CDR2 is YYNGEE. Trimming took 6 bases from V and 1 from J, leaving 11 bases between them. The CDR3 coding sequence is TGTGCCAGCACCCCAAGGGGTTCTGGAAACACCATATATTTT. Translation: CASTPRGSGNTIYF.

This chain connects TRBV7-9 to TRBJ2-7; 10 nucleotides agree with TRBD1. Germline assignment: CDR1 SEHNR and CDR2 FQNEAQ (reference sequence). This CDR3 has 14 residues. Losses at the gene ends were 7 bases for V and 2 bases for J; bases not matched to a gene: 5. The CDR3 loop is CASNRDRGTYEQYF. CDR3 in DNA: TGTGCCAGCAACCGGGACAGGGGAACCTACGAGCAGTACTTC. Looking up the rest from reference TRBV7-9 and TRBJ2-7 gives the full variable domain: DTGVSQNPRHKITKRGQNVTFRCDPISEHNRLYWYRQTLGQGPEFLTYFQNEAQLEKSRLLSDRFSAERPKGSFSTLEIQRTEQGDSAMYLCASNRDRGTYEQYFGPGTRLTVT.

The CDR3: CASRDRQGANTEAFF. DNA of the CDR3: TGTGCCAGCAGGGACCGACAGGGGGCGAACACTGAAGCTTTCTTT. The chain uses TRBV2 and TRBJ1-1; TRBD1 matches at 10 bases. Germline CDR1 and CDR2: SNHLY and FYNNEI. The CDR3 sequence is 15 residues long. Losses at the gene ends were 6 bases for V and 1 base for J; bases not matched to a gene: 5.

J is TRBJ2-1 and V is TRBV5-1; the match to TRBD1 covers 7 bases. The CDR3 length is 15 residues. Per the germline V gene, CDR1 is SGHRS and CDR2 is YFSETQ. Losses at the gene ends were 6 bases for V and 4 bases for J; bases not matched to a gene: 10. The CDR3 spells CASTLTGDPYNEQFF. CDR3 nucleotide sequence: TGCGCCAGCACTTTAACAGGGGACCCATACAATGAGCAGTTCTTC.

The chain employs TRBV28 and TRBJ1-2, with 9 bases matching TRBD1. J lost 7 bases, V lost 6 bases, and 3 bases had no gene match. CDR3 size: 12 residues. Germline V gene lookup returns CDR1 MDHEN and CDR2 SYDVKM. The CDR3 DNA reads TGTGCCAGCAGGGGACAGGGAAGTGGCTACACCTTC. This gives the protein CASRGQGSGYTF.

V gene TRBV18 combines with J gene TRBJ1-2; D possibly corresponds to TRBD1 (6 bases). Germline V gives CDR1 KGHSH, CDR2 LQKENI. The CDR3 extends over 13 amino acids. The germline V and J ends were trimmed by 6 bases and 2 bases, with 10 bases remaining between them. The CDR3 sequence: CASSATGNYGYTF. The CDR3 DNA reads as TGTGCCAGCTCTGCCACAGGGAACTATGGCTACACCTTC.

This chain joins TRBV11-3 and TRBJ1-2; D not certain. CDR1 and CDR2 (germline): SGHNT, YENEEA. Trimming cost V 5 bases and J 4 bases, with 20 bases left between them. CDR3 length: 16 amino acids. This CDR3 is CASSGGPCVPLYGYTF. In DNA, the CDR3 is TGTGCCAGCAGCGGAGGGCCTTGCGTACCCCTCTATGGCTACACCTTC.

V and J are TRBV2 and TRBJ2-7; a possible D gene is TRBD2 (7 bases). Deletions cut 2 bases from V and 0 bases from J, with 8 bases between. Germline CDR1 reads SNHLY; CDR2 reads FYNNEI. The CDR3 runs to 14 residues. The CDR3 DNA reads as TGTGCCAGCAGTGAACGGGGGGCCTCCTACGAGCAGTACTTC. Encoded protein: CASSERGASYEQYF.

In its sample, this clone was seen a few times. Written as DNA, the CDR3 is TGTGCCAGTAGGGCCGGGACAGGATACTATGGCTACACCTTC. As protein: CASRAGTGYYGYTF. The chain uses TRBV19 and TRBJ1-2, with TRBD1 matching over 8 bases. After removal of 6 bases from V and 3 bases from J, the junction contained 6 bases not matched to a gene. The V gene's germline CDR1 is LNHDA and CDR2 SQIVND (reference sequence). CDR3 length: 14 amino acids.

The chain links TRBV18 to TRBJ2-5; D not resolved. The germline gives CDR1 KGHSH, CDR2 LQKENI. Deletions cut 3 bases from V and 2 bases from J, with 16 bases between. The CDR3 spans 16 residues. CDR3 nucleotide sequence: TGTGCCAGCTCACCCCCTAGAGTAAGCCAGCAAGAGACCCAGTACTTC. Encoded protein: CASSPPRVSQQETQYF.

The gene calls are TRBV5-4 and TRBJ1-2; D is possibly TRBD1 (6 bases). V gave up 4 bases and J gave up 1 base, with 14 bases separating them. The germline gives CDR1 SGHNT, CDR2 YYREEE (reference sequence). The CDR3 is 15 amino acids. The CDR3 DNA follows: TGTGCCAGCAGCGTCCCGGGGGGGCGTAACTATGGCTACACCTTC. Translation: CASSVPGGRNYGYTF.

The rearrangement joins TRBV18 to TRBJ1-3; D ambiguous. The V end was cut by 6 bases, the J end by 2 bases, with 11 bases between. CDR1 is KGHSH, CDR2 LQKENI, per germline. The CDR3 contains 14 residues. The chain's CDR3 is CASSTTDTGNTIYF. CDR3 nucleotides: TGTGCCAGCTCGACCACCGACACTGGAAACACCATATATTTT. Looking up the rest from reference TRBV18 and TRBJ1-3 gives the full variable domain: NAGVMQNPRHLVRRRGQEARLRCSPMKGHSHVYWYRQLPEEGLKFMVYLQKENIIDESGMPKERFSAEFPKEGPSILRIQQVVRGDSAAYFCASSTTDTGNTIYFGEGSWLTVV.

CDR3 bases: TGCGCCAGCAGCTTGAAGGTCTGGGACAGGGGGCCGGGGGCCAACGTCCTGACTTTC. This sequence encodes CASSLKVWDRGPGANVLTF. The rearrangement joins TRBV5-1 to TRBJ2-6; 12 bases map to TRBD1. Germline CDR1 is SGHRS and CDR2 is YFSETQ. Unmatched junction bases numbered 9, after V lost 1 base and J lost 4 bases. This CDR3 comprises 19 residues. The whole variable domain, filled in from reference TRBV5-1 and TRBJ2-6, reads KAGVTQTPRYLIKTRGQQVTLSCSPISGHRSVSWYQQTPGQGLQFLFEYFSETQRNKGNFPGRFSGRQFSNSRSEMNVSTLELGDSALYLCASSLKVWDRGPGANVLTFGAGSRLTVL.

The chain links TRBV6-6 to TRBJ2-7; TRBD2 aligns across 7 bases. This CDR3 has 15 amino acids. In germline, CDR1 is MNHNY, CDR2 SVGAGI (reference sequence). With V trimmed by 2 bases and J by 0 bases, 4 bases remained unmatched. CDR3 protein: CASSYAGESSYEQYF. DNA for the CDR3: TGTGCCAGCAGTTACGCGGGGGAAAGCTCCTACGAGCAGTACTTC.

DNA for the CDR3: TGTGCCAGCAGCCAAGATTTCGGGTTCACAGATACGCAGTATTTT. Translating gives CASSQDFGFTDTQYF. The J gene is TRBJ2-3, the V gene TRBV4-2, with D hard to call. CDR1 is LGHNA, CDR2 YNFKEQ, per germline. Trimming pared 0 bases from V and 2 bases from J, leaving 9 bases between. The CDR3 length is 15 residues.

The J gene is TRBJ2-1, the V gene TRBV7-3; D possibly corresponds to TRBD1 (5 bases). V was clipped by 1 base and J by 9 bases, with 13 bases between them. Germline CDR1 reads SGHTA; CDR2 reads FQGTGA. The CDR3 length is 14 residues. CDR3 in amino acids: CASSLMLQGTEQFF. CDR3 nucleotides: TGTGCCAGCAGCTTAATGCTCCAGGGAACTGAGCAGTTCTTC.

J is TRBJ2-5 and V is TRBV27, with D unresolved. The CDR3 loop spans 11 amino acids. Trimming left V 5 bases short and J 1 base short, with 2 bases between. Germline V gene sequence: CDR1 MNHEY, CDR2 SMNVEV (reference sequence). The CDR3 DNA reads TGTGCCAGCAGTCTCCAAGAGACCCAGTACTTC. Amino acid sequence: CASSLQETQYF.

The chain's CDR3 is CASSLGILGTRNNEQFF. Here the CDR3 DNA reads TGTGCCAGCAGTTTAGGGATCCTCGGGACTAGGAACAATGAGCAGTTCTTC. The gene calls are TRBV27 and TRBJ2-1; TRBD2 matches 8 bases. Looked up from germline, CDR1 is MNHEY and CDR2 is SMNVEV (reference sequence). J lost 5 bases, V lost 2 bases, and 11 bases had no gene match. The CDR3 is 17 amino acids.

This chain connects TRBV28 to TRBJ2-7; D is unresolved. The germline V gene encodes CDR1 MDHEN and CDR2 SYDVKM. CDR3 length: 12 residues. V was shortened by 4 bases and J by 2 bases, with 6 bases between the two germline ends. CDR3 residues: CASSSRPYEQYF. The CDR3 region has the DNA TGTGCCAGCAGTTCTAGGCCCTACGAGCAGTACTTC.

This rearrangement joins TRBV7-2 to TRBJ2-2; tentatively, D is TRBD1 (6 bases). This CDR3 has 15 residues. The ends were cut back, 4 bases at V and 4 bases at J, with 13 bases in the middle. Germline V lookup: CDR1 SGHTA, CDR2 FQGNSA. CDR3 coding DNA: TGTGCCAGCAGCTCACAGGGACCAACCACCGGGGAGCTGTTTTTT. Amino acids: CASSSQGPTTGELFF.

This chain connects TRBV18 to TRBJ1-1; D is possibly TRBD1 (6 bases). CDR1 and CDR2 (germline): KGHSH, LQKENI. Trimming left V 1 base short and J 0 bases short, with 12 bases between. The CDR3 consists of 16 residues. CDR3 sequence: CASSPLPRGVNTEAFF. CDR3 DNA sequence: TGTGCCAGCTCACCACTCCCCAGGGGCGTGAACACTGAAGCTTTCTTT.

The chain is built from TRBV11-1 and TRBJ2-7; tentative D call: TRBD2 (5 bases). V was pared by 3 bases and J by 2 bases, with 11 bases between. Germline lookup yields CDR1 SGHAT and CDR2 FQDESV (reference sequence). This CDR3 spans 14 amino acids. The CDR3: CASSFRPGTYEQYF. The CDR3 DNA reads TGTGCCAGCAGCTTTCGTCCGGGGACCTACGAGCAGTACTTC.